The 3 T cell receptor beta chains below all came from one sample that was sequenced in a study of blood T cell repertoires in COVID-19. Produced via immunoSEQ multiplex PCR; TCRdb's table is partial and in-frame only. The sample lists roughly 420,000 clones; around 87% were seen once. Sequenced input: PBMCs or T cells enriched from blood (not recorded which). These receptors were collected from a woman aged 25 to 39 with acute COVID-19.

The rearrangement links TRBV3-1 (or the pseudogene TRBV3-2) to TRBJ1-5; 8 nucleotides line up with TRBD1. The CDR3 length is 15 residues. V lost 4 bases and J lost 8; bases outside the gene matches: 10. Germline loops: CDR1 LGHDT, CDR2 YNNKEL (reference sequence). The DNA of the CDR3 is TGTGCCAGCAGCCTTGGAGGACAGGGAAGGGAGCCCCAGCATTTT. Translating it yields CASSLGGQGREPQHF.

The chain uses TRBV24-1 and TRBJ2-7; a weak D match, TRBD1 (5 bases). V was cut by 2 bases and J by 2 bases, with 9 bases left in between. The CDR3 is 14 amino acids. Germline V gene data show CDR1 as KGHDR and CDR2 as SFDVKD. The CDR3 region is CATSDSDRAYEQYF. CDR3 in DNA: TGTGCCACCAGTGATTCTGACAGAGCCTACGAGCAGTACTTC.

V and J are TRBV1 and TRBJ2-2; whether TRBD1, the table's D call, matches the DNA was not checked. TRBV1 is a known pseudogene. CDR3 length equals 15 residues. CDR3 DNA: TGCACCAGCAGCCAACACAGGCAGAACACCGGGGAGCTGTTTTTT. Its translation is CTSSQHRQNTGELFF.